This T cell receptor beta chain was sequenced for a study of T cells in localized non-small cell lung cancer. Overall study results and limits: When the top 100 tumor clones were examined, a median approximately 54 of them also appeared in the adjacent lung, which was paired and uninvolved. Compared with tumor, uninvolved adjacent lung displayed greater T cell clonality, ranking highest overall. Only one tumor region went through sequencing, so heterogeneity may still be there. Those with higher blood T cell density had longer overall survival.

V was clipped by 3 bases and J by 0 bases, with 11 bases between them. This CDR3 comprises 15 residues. Germline CDR1 reads LNHDA; CDR2 reads SQIVND (reference sequence). TCRdb's table, derived via immunoSEQ multiplex PCR, lists solely in-frame clones and lacks some. The table includes 40,000 to 50,000 clones, around 86% detected once. This clone showed up just a few times. What it binds is unknown. The J gene is TRBJ1-1, the V gene TRBV19; D is ambiguous. This receptor was identified in a woman aged 18 to 55 with stage III lung adenocarcinoma. Sample: peripheral blood, taken before any cancer treatment. The chain's CDR3 is CASSISPQMNTEAFF. The CDR3 coding sequence is TGTGCCAGTAGTATCTCCCCGCAAATGAACACTGAAGCTTTCTTT.